This T cell receptor (beta chain) stems from a study of follicular helper T cells after annual influenza vaccination. At the level of the study: Sampling occurred days 0, 7 and 28 after each influenza vaccination.

Time point noted: 2015-2016 season, pre-vaccination. Sorted blood CD4 subsets were sequenced before and after adults received seasonal inactivated influenza vaccine. Donors with HIV/AIDS, active malignancy, immunomodulators or active illness were excluded. Sequencing of TCRB used Survey level resolution. Sequenced by immunoSEQ multiplex PCR; TCRdb stores in-frame clones only, minus some. Counted here are 5,600 or so clones, about 82% occurring once; the ten biggest clones make up 0.71%. The CDR3 sequence is 16 residues long. Trimming took 4 bases from V and 0 from J, leaving 13 bases between them. CDR1 and CDR2 from the germline V gene are SGHNT and YYREEE (reference sequence).

The receptor was derived from an adult who received the influenza vaccine. Sequencing was performed on CXCR5- memory CD4+ T cells sorted from blood, taken on the day of influenza vaccination. The chain recombines TRBV5-4 with TRBJ1-4, with D maybe TRBD1 (5 bases). CDR3 amino acids: CASSPGGTPTNEKLFF. The CDR3 bases are TGTGCCAGCAGCCCAGGAGGGACTCCAACTAATGAAAAACTGTTTTTT.